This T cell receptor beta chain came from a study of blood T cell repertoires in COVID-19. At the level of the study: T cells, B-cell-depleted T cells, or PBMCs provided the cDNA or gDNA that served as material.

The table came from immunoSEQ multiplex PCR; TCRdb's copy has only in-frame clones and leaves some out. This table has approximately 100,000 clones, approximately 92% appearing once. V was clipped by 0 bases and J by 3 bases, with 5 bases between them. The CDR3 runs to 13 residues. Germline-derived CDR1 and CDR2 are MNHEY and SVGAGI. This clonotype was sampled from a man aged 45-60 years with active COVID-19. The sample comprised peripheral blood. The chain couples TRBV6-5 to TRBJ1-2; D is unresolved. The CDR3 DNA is TGTGCCAGCAGTTACTCCCCGGACTATGGCTACACCTTC. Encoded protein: CASSYSPDYGYTF.